This TCR beta chain came from a study of T cells after yellow fever vaccination. Study at large: Preparation of fractions with low cell numbers was performed using SMART-Seq v4 Ultra Low Input.

Study outcomes and limitations: Most primary-vaccination clones reappeared after the booster (approximately 95% CD4, around 88% CD8). Though it reached lower strength, the secondary response hit its peak faster, day 5 versus 15.

TCRdb re-called the 5' RACE reads through MiXCR, storing one row per CDR3 protein. The table shows roughly 330,000 distinct CDR3 sequences, with approximately 4% occurring only once. This clonotype was observed a handful of times. Its matching antigen is unknown. Looked up from germline, CDR1 is LGHDT and CDR2 is YNNKEL (reference sequence). The ends were cut back, 5 bases at V and 2 bases at J, with 13 bases in the middle. CDR3 length equals 15 residues. This TCR came from a man aged 18-30 years who received the YFV17D yellow fever vaccine. The material sequenced was PBMCs, taken 5 days after the yellow fever booster vaccination. The chain uses TRBV3-1 and TRBJ1-5; maybe TRBD1 (6 bases). CDR3 bases: TGTGCCAGCAGCGAACAGGGCGTTGGCAATCAGCCCCAGCATTTT. Its protein product is CASSEQGVGNQPQHF.